The clone carrying this TCR beta chain showed up just a few times. The antigen remains unidentified. V dropped 3 bases and J dropped 5 bases, with 8 bases sitting between them. CDR1 and CDR2 from the germline V gene are SGHTA and FQGTGA. The CDR3 sequence is 13 residues long. The data originate from a study of cytomegalovirus exposure and HLA in healthy donors. Notes on the study in general: When a later analysis was performed, an Asian-associated ancestry cluster reportedly had fewer N-insertions than the roughly 630-donor mean. The majority of TCR sequences were rare, yet some public TCRs appeared in many donors. Near-uniform donor sequencing depth was presumed by presence/absence analyses.

The PCR employed 60 Vbeta primers together with 13 Jbeta primers. Assay used: immunoSEQ multiplex PCR; TCRdb lists only in-frame clones, some missing. This table holds about 180,000 clones, 77% found once. This clonotype was sampled from a man aged 18-30 years in good health and CMV-seronegative. What was sequenced was PBMCs. V is TRBV7-3 and J is TRBJ2-1; no definite D call. CDR3 nucleotides: TGTGCCAGCAGCTTTTACTATGACAATGAGCAGTTCTTC. The encoded protein is CASSFYYDNEQFF.